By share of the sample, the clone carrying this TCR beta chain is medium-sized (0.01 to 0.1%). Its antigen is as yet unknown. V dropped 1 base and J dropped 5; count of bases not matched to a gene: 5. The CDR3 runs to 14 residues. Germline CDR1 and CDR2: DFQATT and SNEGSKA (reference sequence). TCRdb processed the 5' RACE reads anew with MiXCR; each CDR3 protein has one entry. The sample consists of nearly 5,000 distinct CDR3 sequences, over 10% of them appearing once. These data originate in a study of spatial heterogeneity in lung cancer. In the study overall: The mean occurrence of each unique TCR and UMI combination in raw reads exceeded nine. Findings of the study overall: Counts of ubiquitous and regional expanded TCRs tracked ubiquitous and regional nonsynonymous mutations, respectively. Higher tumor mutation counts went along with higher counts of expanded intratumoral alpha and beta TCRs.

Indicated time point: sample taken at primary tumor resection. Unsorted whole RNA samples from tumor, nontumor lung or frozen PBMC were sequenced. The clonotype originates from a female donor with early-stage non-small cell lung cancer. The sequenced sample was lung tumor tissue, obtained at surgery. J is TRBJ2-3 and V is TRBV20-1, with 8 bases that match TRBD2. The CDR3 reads CSARAGGRVDTQYF. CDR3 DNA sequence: TGCAGTGCTAGAGCGGGGGGGCGGGTAGATACGCAGTATTTT.